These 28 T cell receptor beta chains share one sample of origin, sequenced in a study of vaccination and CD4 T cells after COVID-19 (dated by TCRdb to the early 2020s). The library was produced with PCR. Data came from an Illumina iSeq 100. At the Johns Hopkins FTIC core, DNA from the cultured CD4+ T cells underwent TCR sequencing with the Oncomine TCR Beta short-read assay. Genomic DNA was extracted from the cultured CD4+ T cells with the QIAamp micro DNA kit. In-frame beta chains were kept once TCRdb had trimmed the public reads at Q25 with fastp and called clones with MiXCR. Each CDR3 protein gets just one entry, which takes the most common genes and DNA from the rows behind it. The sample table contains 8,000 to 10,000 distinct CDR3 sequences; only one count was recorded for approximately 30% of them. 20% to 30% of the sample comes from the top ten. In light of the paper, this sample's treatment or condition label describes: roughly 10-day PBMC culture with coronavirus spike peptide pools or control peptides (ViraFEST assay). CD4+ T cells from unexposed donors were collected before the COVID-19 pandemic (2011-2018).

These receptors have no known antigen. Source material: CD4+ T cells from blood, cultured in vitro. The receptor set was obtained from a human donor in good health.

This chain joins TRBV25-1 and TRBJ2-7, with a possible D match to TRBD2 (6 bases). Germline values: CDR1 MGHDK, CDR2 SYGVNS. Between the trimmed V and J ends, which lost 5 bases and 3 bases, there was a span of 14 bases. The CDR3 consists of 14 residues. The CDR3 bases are TGTGCCAGCAGTCTCCTGAGGGGAGGCTACGAGCAGTACTTC. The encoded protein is CASSLLRGGYEQYF.

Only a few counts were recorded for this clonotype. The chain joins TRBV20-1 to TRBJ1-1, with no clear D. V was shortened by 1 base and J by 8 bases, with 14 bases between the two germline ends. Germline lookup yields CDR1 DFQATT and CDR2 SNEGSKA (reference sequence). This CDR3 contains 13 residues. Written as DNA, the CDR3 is TGCAGTGCTAGAGCATCCGCCCCGCTAGAAGCTTTCTTT. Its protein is CSARASAPLEAFF.

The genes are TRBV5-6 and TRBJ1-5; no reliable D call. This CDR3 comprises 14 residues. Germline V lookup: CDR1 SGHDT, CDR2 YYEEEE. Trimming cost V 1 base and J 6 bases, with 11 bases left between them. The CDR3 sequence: CASSLSGSIQPQHF. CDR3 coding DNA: TGTGCCAGCAGCTTGTCGGGTTCAATTCAGCCCCAGCATTTT.

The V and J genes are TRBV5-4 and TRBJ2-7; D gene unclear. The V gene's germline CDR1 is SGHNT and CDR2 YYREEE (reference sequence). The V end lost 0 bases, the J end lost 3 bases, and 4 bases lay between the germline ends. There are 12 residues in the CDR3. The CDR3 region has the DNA TGTGCCAGCAGCTTGGGGTACTACGAGCAGTACTTC. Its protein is CASSLGYYEQYF.

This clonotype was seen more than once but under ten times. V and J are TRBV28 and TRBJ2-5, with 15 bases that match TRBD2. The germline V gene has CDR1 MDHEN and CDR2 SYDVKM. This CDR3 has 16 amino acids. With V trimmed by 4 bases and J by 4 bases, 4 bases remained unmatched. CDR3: CASSSGLAGGGETQYF. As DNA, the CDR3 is TGTGCCAGCAGTTCGGGACTAGCGGGAGGAGGAGAGACCCAGTACTTC.

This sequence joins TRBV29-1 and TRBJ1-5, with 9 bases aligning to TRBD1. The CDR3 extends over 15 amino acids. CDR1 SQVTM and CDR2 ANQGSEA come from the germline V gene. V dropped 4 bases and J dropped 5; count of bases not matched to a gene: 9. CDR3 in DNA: TGCAGCGTTGCGGACAGGGGAAACGGGGATCAGCCCCAGCATTTT. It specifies CSVADRGNGDQPQHF.

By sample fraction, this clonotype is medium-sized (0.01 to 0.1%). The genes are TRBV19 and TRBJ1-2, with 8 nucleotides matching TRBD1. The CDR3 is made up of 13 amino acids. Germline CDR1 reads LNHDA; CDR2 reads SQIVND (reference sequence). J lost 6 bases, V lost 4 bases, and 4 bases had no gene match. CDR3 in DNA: TGTGCCAGTAGTAAAGGACAGGGCCATGGCTACACCTTC. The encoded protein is CASSKGQGHGYTF.

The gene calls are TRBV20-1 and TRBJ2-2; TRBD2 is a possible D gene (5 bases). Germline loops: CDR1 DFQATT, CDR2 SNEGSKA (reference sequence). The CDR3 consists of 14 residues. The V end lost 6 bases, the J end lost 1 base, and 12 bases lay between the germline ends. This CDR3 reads CSAPRSGNTGELFF. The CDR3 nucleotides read TGCAGTGCCCCTAGGAGCGGGAACACCGGGGAGCTGTTTTTT.

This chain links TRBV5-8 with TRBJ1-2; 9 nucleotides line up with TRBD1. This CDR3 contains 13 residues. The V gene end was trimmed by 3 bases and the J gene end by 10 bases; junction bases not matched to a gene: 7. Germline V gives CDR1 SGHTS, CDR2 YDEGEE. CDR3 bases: TGTGCCAGCAGCTATGCGCCACAGGGGGCCTACACCTTC. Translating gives CASSYAPQGAYTF.

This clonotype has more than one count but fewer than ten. Written as DNA, the CDR3 is TGCAGTCCGAACGGTCCCAACTTCTACGAGCAGTACTTC. This translates into CSPNGPNFYEQYF. V and J are TRBV20-1 and TRBJ2-7; D gene uncertain. The V gene's germline CDR1 is DFQATT and CDR2 SNEGSKA (reference sequence). V was shortened by 8 bases and J by 3 bases, with 17 bases between the two germline ends. CDR3 length: 13 amino acids.

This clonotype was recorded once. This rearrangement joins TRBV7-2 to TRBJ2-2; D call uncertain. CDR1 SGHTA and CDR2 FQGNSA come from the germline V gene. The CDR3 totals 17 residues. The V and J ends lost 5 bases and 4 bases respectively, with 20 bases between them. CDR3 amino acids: CASSPYWVPTITGELFF. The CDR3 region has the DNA TGTGCCAGCAGCCCCTACTGGGTACCTACGATCACCGGGGAGCTGTTTTTT.

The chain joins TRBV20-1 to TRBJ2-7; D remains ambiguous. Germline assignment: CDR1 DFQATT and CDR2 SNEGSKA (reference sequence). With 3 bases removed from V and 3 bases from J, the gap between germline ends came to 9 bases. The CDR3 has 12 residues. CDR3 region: CSASFSRYEQYF. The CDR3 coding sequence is TGCAGTGCTAGTTTTAGCCGCTACGAGCAGTACTTC.

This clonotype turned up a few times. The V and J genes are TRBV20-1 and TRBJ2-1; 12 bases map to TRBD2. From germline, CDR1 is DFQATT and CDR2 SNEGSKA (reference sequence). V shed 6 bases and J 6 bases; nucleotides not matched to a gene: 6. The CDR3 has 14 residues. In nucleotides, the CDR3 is TGCAGTGCACCATCTAGCGGGAGGGCCAATGAGCAGTTCTTC. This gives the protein CSAPSSGRANEQFF.

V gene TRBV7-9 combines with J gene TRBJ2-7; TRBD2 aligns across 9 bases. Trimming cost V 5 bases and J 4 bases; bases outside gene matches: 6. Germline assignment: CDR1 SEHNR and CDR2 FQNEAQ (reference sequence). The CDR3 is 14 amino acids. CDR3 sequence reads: CASSPRTSAYEQYF. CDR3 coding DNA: TGTGCCAGCAGCCCCCGGACTAGCGCGTACGAGCAGTACTTC.

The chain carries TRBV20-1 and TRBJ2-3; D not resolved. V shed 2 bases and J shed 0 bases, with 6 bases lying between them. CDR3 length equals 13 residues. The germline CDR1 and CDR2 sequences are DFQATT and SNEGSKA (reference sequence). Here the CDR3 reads CSARLTSTDTQYF. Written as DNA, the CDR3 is TGCAGTGCTAGATTGACTAGCACAGATACGCAGTATTTT.

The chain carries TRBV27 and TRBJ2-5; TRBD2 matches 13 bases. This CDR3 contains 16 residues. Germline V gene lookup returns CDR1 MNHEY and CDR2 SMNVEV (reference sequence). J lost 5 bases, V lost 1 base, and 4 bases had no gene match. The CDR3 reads CASSLFTSGRVETQYF. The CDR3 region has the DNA TGTGCCAGCAGTTTATTTACTAGCGGGAGGGTCGAGACCCAGTACTTC.

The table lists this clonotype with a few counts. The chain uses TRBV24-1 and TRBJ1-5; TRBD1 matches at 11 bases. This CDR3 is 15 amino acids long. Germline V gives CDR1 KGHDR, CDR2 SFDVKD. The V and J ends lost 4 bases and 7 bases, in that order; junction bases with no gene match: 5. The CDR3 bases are TGTGCCACCAGTGACGGACAGGGGGCCTGGCAGCCCCAGCATTTT. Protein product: CATSDGQGAWQPQHF.

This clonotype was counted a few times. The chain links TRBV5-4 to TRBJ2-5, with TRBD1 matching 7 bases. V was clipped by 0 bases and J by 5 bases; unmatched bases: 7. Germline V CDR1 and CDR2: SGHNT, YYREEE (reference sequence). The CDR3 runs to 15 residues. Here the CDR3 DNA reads TGTGCCAGCAGCTTGGCCAAGACAGGGAGCGAGACCCAGTACTTC. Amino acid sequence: CASSLAKTGSETQYF.

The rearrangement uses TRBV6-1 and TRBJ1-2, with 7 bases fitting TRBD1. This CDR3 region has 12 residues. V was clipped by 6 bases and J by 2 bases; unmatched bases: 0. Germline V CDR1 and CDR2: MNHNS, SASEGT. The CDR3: CASRTGNYGYTF. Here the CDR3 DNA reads TGTGCCAGCAGGACAGGGAACTATGGCTACACCTTC.

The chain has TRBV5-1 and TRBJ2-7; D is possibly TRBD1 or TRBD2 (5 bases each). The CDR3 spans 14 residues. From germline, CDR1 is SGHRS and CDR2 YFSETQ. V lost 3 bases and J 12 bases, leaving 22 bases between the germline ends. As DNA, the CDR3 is TGCGCCAGCAGCTCTGAGGGGACGTCGGGCGAGAGGTACTTC. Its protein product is CASSSEGTSGERYF.

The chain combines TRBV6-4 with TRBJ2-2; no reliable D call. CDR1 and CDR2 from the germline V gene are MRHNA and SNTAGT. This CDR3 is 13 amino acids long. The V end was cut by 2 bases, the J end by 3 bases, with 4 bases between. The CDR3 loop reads CASSDRDTGELFF. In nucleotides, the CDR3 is TGTGCCAGCAGTGACAGGGACACCGGGGAGCTGTTTTTT.

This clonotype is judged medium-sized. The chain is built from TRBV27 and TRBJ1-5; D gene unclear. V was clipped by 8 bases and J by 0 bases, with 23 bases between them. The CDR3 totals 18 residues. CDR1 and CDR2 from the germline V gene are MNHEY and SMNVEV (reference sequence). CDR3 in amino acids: CASGPYNGVYHSNQPQHF. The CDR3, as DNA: TGTGCCAGCGGACCTTATAATGGGGTCTACCATAGCAATCAGCCCCAGCATTTT.

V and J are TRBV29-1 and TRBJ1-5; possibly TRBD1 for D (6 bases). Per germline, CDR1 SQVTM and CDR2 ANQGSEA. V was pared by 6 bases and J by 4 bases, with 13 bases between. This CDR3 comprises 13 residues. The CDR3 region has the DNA TGCAGCGTCGCCGGGACACAGAATCAGCCCCAGCATTTT. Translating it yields CSVAGTQNQPQHF.

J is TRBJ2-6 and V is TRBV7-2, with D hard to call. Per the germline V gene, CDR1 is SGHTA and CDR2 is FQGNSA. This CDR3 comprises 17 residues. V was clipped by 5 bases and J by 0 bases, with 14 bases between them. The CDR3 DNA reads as TGTGCCAGCAGCGCCCAATCCGCCGTCTCTGGGGCCAACGTCCTGACTTTC. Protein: CASSAQSAVSGANVLTF.

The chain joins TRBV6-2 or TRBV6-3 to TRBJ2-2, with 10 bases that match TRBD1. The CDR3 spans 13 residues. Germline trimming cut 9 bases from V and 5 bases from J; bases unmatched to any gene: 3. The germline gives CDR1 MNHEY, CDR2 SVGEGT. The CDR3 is CASRQGATGELFF. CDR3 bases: TGTGCCAGTCGACAGGGGGCTACCGGGGAGCTGTTTTTT.

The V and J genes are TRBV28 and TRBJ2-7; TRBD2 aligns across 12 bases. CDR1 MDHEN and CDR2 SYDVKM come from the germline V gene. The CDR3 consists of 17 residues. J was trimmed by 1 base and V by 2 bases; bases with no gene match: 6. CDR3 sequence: CASSLGLAGGASYEQYF. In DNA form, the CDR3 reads TGTGCCAGCAGTTTAGGGCTAGCGGGAGGGGCTTCCTACGAGCAGTACTTC.

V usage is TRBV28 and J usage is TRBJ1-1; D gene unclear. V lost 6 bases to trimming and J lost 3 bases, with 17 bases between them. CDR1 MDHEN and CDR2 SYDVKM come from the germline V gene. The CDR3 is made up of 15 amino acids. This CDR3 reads CASRHLSNSYTEAFF. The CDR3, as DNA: TGTGCCAGCAGGCACCTCTCAAACTCCTACACTGAAGCTTTCTTT.

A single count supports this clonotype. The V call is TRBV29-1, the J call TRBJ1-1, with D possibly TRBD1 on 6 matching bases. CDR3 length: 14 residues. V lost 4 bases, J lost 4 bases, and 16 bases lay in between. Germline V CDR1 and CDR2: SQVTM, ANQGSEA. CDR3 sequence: CSVAITGWVTEAFF. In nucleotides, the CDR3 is TGCAGCGTTGCCATTACAGGGTGGGTCACTGAAGCTTTCTTT.